This T cell receptor beta chain was recovered during a study of OX40 agonist ivuxolimab in advanced cancers. About the full investigation: Ivuxolimab, which targeted the costimulatory receptor OX40 (CD134), was an agonistic, fully human IgG2 monoclonal antibody. Intravenous ivuxolimab was administered to patients every 2 weeks at six dose levels: 0.01, 0.1, 0.3, 1.5, 3 and 10 mg/kg. The purpose of peripheral TCRbeta sequencing was to test whether ivuxolimab changed TCR sequence diversity and led to clonal T-cell expansion. The paper reports the monotherapy dose-escalation portion (N = 52 patients) of the phase I ivuxolimab trial. The dose-escalation cohort was roughly 83% male with a mean age of about 58 years, ranging from roughly 20 to 80. Partial responses occurred in three dose-escalation patients, of whom one had hepatocellular carcinoma and two had cutaneous melanoma. Patients were allowed to have had prior anti-PD-1, anti-PD-L1 or anti-CTLA-4 therapy, and roughly 40% of the dose-escalation patients had previously received checkpoint inhibitors. Of the approximately 50 patients in dose escalation, about 19 had hepatocellular carcinoma, some 15 had melanoma, 9 had renal cell carcinoma and 9 had head and neck cancer.

Remarks on this clone: The antigen it recognizes is unknown. Base quality data are lacking; no much larger clone is found one base away.

For sequencing of the TCRbeta CDR3 region, genomic DNA was extracted from the sorted cells. The immunoSEQ Assay was used for sequencing of TCRbeta CDR3 regions. Held by TCRdb, this immuneACCESS table contains in-frame sequences only and omits some clones. Under half of the omission traces to an unresolved V gene where checked; the cause of the rest is unknown. The sample has fewer than 70,000 clones on record, roughly nine tenths of them singletons. The biggest ten clones account for 4.2% of the sample. The trial excluded patients who had a history of autoimmune disease or who were on systemic immunosuppression. Peripheral blood for TCR sequencing was drawn from every dose cohort at baseline, at cycle 4 day 1 and at cycle 7 day 1. Samples came from an open-label, multicenter, first-in-human phase I dose-escalation trial of ivuxolimab. Adults with locally advanced or metastatic melanoma, renal cell carcinoma, hepatocellular carcinoma or head and neck squamous cell carcinoma were enrolled in the trial. CD4+ and CD8+ T cells were sorted separately from peripheral blood before TCR sequencing.

CDR1 MNHEY and CDR2 SMNVEV are derived from the germline V gene (reference sequence). There are 15 amino acids in the CDR3, from cysteine to phenylalanine inclusive. Of the read, only the CDR3 DNA is kept; its 45 bases are in frame from base 1. The V and J ends are trimmed by 8 bases and 8 bases, leaving 24 bases between them. Paper-wide results and their limitations: Partial responders in the 0.1-3.0 mg/kg groups had among the lowest normalized peripheral clonal expansion, especially among CD8+ T cells. Clonal expansion of both CD4+ and CD8+ blood T cells was observed from baseline to week 6 at doses 0.1 to 3.0 mg/kg. The antigen specificity of the peripheral T cells that underwent clonal expansion was not determined. Low levels of normalized T-cell clonal expansion were also shown by some nonresponding patients. On average, CD8+ T cells showed more expanded clones than CD4+ T cells after ivuxolimab.

Recombination connected TRBV27 to TRBJ1-2, with an unclear D gene assignment. Material: CD4+ or CD8+ T cells sorted from blood, obtained in a trial of the OX40 agonist ivuxolimab. This clonotype was obtained from an adult with an advanced solid tumor such as melanoma, head and neck, liver or kidney cancer. CDR3 region: CASGPRRGGLYGYTF. The base sequence is TGTGCCAGCGGACCCCGGCGGGGAGGGCTATACGGCTACACCTTC.